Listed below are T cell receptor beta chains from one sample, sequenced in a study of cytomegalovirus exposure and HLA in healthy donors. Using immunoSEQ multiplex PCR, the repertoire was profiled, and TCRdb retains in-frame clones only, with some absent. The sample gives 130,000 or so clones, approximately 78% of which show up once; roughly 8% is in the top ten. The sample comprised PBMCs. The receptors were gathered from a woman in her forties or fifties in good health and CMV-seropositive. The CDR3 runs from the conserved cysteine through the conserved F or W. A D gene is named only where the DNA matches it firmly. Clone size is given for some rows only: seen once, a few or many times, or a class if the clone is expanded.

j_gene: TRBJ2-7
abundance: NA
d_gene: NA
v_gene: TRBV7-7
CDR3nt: TGTGCTAGCAGCTTAGGGCACAGCTCCAACTACGAGCAGTACTTC
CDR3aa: CASSLGHSSNYEQYF

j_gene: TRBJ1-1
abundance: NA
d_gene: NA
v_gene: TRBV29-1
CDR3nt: TGCAGCGTTGAGCCCCAGGGGAACACTGAAGCTTTCTTT
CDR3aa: CSVEPQGNTEAFF

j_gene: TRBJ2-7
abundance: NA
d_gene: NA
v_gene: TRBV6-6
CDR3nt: TGTGCCATCCTGGGGCCAGGGAAGGGATCCTACGAGCAGTACTTC
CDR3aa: CAILGPGKGSYEQYF

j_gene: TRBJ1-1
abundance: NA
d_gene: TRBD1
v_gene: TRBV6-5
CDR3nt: TGTGCCAGCAGTCTCCGACAGGGAGGCACTGAAGCTTTCTTT
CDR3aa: CASSLRQGGTEAFF

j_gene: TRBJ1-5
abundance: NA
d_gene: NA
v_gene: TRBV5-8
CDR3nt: TGTGCCAGCAGCATTACAGGGTTCAATCAGCCCCAGCATTTT
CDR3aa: CASSITGFNQPQHF

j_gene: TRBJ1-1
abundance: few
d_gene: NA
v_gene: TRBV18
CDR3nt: TGTGCCAGCTCACCCCAGGGGAACACTGAAGCTTTCTTT
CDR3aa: CASSPQGNTEAFF

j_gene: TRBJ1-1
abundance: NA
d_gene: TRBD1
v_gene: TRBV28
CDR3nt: TGTGCCAGCAGTTTCCGTTACGGGACAGGGCCTCATGAAGCTTTCTTT
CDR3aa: CASSFRYGTGPHEAFF

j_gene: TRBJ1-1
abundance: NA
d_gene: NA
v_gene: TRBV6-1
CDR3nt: TGTGCCAGCAGTTACAACGCTGAAGCTTTCTTT
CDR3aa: CASSYNAEAFF

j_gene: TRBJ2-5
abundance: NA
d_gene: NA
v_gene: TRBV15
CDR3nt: TGTGCCACCAGCAGAGGTAGCCCCTGGGAGACCCAGTACTTC
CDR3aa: CATSRGSPWETQYF

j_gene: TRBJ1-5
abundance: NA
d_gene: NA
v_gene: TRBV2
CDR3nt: TGTGCCAGCAGTACACGACCCCAGGGTTTAAGAGAGCCCCAGCATTTT
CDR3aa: CASSTRPQGLREPQHF

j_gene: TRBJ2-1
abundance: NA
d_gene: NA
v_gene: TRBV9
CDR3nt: TGTGCCAGCAGCATAACTACAGGGTGGACCTACAATGAGCAGTTCTTC
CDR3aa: CASSITTGWTYNEQFF

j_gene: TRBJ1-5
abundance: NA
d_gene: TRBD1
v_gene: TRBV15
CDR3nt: TGTGCCACCAGCAAAACAGGGGGGGATAGGCAGCCCCAGCATTTT
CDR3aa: CATSKTGGDRQPQHF

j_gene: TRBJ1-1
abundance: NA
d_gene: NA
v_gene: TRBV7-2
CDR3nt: TGTGCCAGCAGCGCATACAAGGAAGCTTTCTTT
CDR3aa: CASSAYKEAFF

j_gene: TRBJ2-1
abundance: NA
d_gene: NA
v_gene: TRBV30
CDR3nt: TGTGCCTGGAGCGCGGCCCGGGAGCAGTTCTTC
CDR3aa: CAWSAAREQFF

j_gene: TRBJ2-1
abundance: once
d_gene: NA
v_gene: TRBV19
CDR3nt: TGTGCCAGTAGTATTTTCCTAGCCAGCTCCTACAATGAGCAGTTCTTC
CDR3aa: CASSIFLASSYNEQFF

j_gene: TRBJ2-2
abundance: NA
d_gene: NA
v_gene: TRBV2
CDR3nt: TGTGCCAGCAGTGAACAACAGTCCGGGGAGCTGTTTTTT
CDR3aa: CASSEQQSGELFF

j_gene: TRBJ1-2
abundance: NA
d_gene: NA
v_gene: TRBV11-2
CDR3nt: TGTGCCAGCAGCTTACGGGGAAGTATTGGCTATGGCTACACCTTC
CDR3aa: CASSLRGSIGYGYTF

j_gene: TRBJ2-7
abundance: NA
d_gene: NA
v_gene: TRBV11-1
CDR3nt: TGTGCCAGCAGCTCCCGGGTGGGGGCGAGGGAGCAGTACTTC
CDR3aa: CASSSRVGAREQYF

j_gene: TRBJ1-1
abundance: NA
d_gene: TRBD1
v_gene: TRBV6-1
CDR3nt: TGTGCCAGCAGTGAGGGACAGGGGACTGAAGCTTTCTTT
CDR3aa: CASSEGQGTEAFF

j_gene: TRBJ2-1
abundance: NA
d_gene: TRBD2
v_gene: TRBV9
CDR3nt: TGTGCCAGCAGCGTAGACGGGAGGGAAAGATACAATGAGCAGTTCTTC
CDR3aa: CASSVDGRERYNEQFF

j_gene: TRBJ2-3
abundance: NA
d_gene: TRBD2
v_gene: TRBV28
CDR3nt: TGTGCCAGCAGTTTTCGACTAGCGGGAGCGGCAGATACGCAGTATTTT
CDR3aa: CASSFRLAGAADTQYF

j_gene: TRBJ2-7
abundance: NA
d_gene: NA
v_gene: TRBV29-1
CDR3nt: TGCAGCGTTGGAGGAGAACCCTACGAGCAGTACTTC
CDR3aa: CSVGGEPYEQYF

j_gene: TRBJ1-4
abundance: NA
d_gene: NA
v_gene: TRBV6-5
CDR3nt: TGTGCCAGCAGCCTGACAACAACTAATGAAAAACTGTTTTTT
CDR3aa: CASSLTTTNEKLFF

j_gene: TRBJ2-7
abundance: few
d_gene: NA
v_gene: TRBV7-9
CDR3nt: TGTGCCAGCAGTCAACAGGGATTTACGGTGGTAGAGAACTTC
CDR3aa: CASSQQGFTVVENF

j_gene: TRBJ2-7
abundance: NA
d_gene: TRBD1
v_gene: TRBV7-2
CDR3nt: TGTGCCAGCAGACCGGACAGGGCAGGCGAGCAGTACTTC
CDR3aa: CASRPDRAGEQYF

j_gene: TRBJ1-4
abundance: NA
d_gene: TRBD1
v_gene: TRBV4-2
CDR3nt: TGTGCCAGCAGACCGGGACAGGGCGGTCGGGCAACTAATGAAAAACTGTTTTTT
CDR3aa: CASRPGQGGRATNEKLFF

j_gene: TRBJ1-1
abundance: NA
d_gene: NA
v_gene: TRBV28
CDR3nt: TGTGCCAGCAGTTTGAGGACAGCGAACACTGAAGCTTTCTTT
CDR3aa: CASSLRTANTEAFF

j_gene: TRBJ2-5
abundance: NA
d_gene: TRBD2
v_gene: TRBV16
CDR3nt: TGTGCCAGCAGCGCCATAATGGGACTAGCGGGAGAGACCCAGTACTTC
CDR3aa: CASSAIMGLAGETQYF

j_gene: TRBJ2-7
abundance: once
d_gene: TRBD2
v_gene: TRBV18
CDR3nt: TGTGCCAGCTCACGCGGGGGGGAATCGGGCGAGCAGTACTTC
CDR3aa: CASSRGGESGEQYF

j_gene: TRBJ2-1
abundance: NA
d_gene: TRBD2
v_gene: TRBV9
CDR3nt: TGTGCCAGCAGCACACTTGGGACTAGCGATTACAATGAGCAGTTCTTC
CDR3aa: CASSTLGTSDYNEQFF

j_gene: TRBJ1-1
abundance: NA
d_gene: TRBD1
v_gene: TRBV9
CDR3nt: TGTGCCAGCAGCGGAACCGGGACAGTGAACACTGAAGCTTTCTTT
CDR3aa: CASSGTGTVNTEAFF

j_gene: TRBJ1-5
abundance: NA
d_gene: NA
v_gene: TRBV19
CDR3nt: TGTGCCAGTAACGGGGGACCGCCGTGGCGTCAGCCCCAGCATTTT
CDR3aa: CASNGGPPWRQPQHF

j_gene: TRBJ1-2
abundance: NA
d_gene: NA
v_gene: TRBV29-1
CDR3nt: TGCAGCGTTACGGGGGGGCTCGATGGCTACACCTTC
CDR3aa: CSVTGGLDGYTF

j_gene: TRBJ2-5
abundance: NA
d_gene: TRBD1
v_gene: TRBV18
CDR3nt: TGTGCCAGCTCACCACGGCAGACAGGGGCTACAGGGGAGACCCAGTACTTC
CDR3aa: CASSPRQTGATGETQYF

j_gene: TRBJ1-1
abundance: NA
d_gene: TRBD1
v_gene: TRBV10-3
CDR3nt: TGTGCCATCAGCTCCCTCCAGGGGGCAAACACTGAAGCTTTCTTT
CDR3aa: CAISSLQGANTEAFF

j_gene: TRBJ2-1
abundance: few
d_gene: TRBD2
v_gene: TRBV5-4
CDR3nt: TGTGCCAGCAGCCCGGGACTAGCGGGAGGGGGTGAGCAGTTCTTC
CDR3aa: CASSPGLAGGGEQFF

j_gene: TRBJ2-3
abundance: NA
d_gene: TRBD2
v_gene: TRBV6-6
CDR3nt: TGTGCCAGCGGGGAGGGAGATACGCAGTATTTT
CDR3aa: CASGEGDTQYF

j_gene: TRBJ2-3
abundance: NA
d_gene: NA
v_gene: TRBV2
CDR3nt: TGTGCCAGCACCGGCGGCCCCGCGAATACGCAGTATTTT
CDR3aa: CASTGGPANTQYF

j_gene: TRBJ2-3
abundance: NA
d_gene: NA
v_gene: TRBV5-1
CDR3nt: TGCGCCAGCAGTTTTACAGGGACAGATACGCAGTATTTT
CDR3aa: CASSFTGTDTQYF

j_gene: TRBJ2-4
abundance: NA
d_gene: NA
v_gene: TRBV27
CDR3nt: TGTGCCAGCAGATTGCTTGCGTCGTCCAAAAACATTCAGTACTTC
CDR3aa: CASRLLASSKNIQYF

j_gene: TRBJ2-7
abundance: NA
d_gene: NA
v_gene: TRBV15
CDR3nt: TGTGCCACCAGCAGAGGGTCCTCGGGACTCCGCTCCTACGAGCAGTACTTC
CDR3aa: CATSRGSSGLRSYEQYF

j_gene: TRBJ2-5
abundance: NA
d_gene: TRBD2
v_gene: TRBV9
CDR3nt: TGTGCCAGCAGCGCCCCTAGCGGGGGGGAAGAGACCCAGTACTTC
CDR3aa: CASSAPSGGEETQYF

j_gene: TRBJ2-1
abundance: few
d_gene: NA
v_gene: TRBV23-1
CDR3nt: TGCGCCAGCAGTCAATCGCCCCGGCGGCCATGCTCCTACAATGAGCAGTTCTTC
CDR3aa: CASSQSPRRPCSYNEQFF

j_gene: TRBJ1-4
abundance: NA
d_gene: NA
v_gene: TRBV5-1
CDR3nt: TGCGCCAGCAGCCTACAGAGAGGGCCAAATGAAAAACTGTTTTTT
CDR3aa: CASSLQRGPNEKLFF

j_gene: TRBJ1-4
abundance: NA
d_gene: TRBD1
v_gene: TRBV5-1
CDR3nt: TGCGCCAGCAGCGACCCGGGGCGTCGGGACAGTGGTGAAAAACTGTTTTTT
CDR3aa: CASSDPGRRDSGEKLFF

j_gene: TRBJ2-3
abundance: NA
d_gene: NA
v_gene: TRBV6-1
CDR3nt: TGTGCCAGCAGTGCCCGACTAGTCTCTGGAGGAGATACGCAGTATTTT
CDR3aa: CASSARLVSGGDTQYF

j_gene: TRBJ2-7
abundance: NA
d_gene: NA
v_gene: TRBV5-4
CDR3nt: TGTGCCAGCAGCTTGGCCCTAGTGGGAGTCTCCGAGCAGTACTTC
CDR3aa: CASSLALVGVSEQYF

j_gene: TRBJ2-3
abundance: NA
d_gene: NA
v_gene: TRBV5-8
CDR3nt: TGTGCCAGCAGCACCCGTAACAGGGCGGATACGCAGTATTTT
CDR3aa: CASSTRNRADTQYF

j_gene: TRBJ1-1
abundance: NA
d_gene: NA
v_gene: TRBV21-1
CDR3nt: TGTGCCAGCAGCAGCAGGGTAACTGAAGCTTTCTTT
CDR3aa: CASSSRVTEAFF

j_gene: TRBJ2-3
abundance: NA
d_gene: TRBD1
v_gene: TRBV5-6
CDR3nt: TGTGCCAGCAGCTTGGGGCCCTGGACAGGGTTCACAGATACGCAGTATTTT
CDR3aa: CASSLGPWTGFTDTQYF

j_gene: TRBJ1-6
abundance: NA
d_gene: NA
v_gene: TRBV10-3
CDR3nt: TGTGCCACCGGTCGGGTGGGTGATTCACCCCTCCACTTT
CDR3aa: CATGRVGDSPLHF

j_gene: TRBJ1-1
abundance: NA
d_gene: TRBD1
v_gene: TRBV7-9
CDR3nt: TGTGCCAGCAGCCGAAGACAGGGAAACACTGAAGCTTTCTTT
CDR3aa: CASSRRQGNTEAFF

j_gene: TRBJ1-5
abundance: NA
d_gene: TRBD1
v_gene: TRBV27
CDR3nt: TGTGCCAGCAGTTTCACGGCCGACAGGGGGGCCAGCCAGCCCCAGCATTTT
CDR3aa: CASSFTADRGASQPQHF

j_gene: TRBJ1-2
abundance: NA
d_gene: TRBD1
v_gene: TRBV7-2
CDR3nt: TGTGCCAGCAGCTTCGGGGACAGGGCGCCTGGAGGCTACACCTTC
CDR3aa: CASSFGDRAPGGYTF

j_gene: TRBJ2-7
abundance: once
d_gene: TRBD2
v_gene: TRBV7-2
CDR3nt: TGTGCCAGCAGCTTAGTTGGCCTAGCGGGGGGGAAGCTCTCCTACGAGCAGTACTTC
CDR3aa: CASSLVGLAGGKLSYEQYF

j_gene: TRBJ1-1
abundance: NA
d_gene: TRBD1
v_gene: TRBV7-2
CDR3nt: TGTGCCAGCAGTGTTAAACAGGGGGTCACTGAAGCTTTCTTT
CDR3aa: CASSVKQGVTEAFF

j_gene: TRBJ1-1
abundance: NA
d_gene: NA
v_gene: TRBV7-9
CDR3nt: TGTTCCAGCAGCTCCCAGCCCGCAGGGAACACTGAAGCTTTCTTT
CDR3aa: CSSSSQPAGNTEAFF

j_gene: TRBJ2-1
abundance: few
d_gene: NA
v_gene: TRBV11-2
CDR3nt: TGTGCCAGCAGCCCTAGTATTGAGCAGTTCTTC
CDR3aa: CASSPSIEQFF

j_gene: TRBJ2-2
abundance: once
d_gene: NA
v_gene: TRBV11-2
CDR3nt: TGTGCCAGCAGCCCACGGGTAGGGACACCGAACACCGGGGAGCTGTTTTTT
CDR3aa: CASSPRVGTPNTGELFF